The clone carrying this T cell receptor beta chain occurred a few times. What it binds is not known. There are 15 residues in the CDR3. V was cut by 5 bases and J by 4 bases, with 18 bases left in between. Germline CDR1 is ENHRY and CDR2 is SYGVKD. The sample comes from a study of identical twins. Study outcomes and limitations: Surplus twin overlap in beta out-of-frame sequences was less pronounced. Fewer insertions marked abundant cord blood beta clonotypes; young adult naive trended weakly, memory not at all.

TCRdb re-called the 5' RACE reads through MiXCR, storing one row per CDR3 protein. This sample has around 530,000 distinct CDR3 sequences, with 12% to 15% found just once. This sample also appeared in a second study, on yellow fever vaccine responses in identical twins.

The sequence derives from a young woman in good health. Input material: CD4+ T cells sorted from blood. The chain carries TRBV10-3 and TRBJ2-7, with a possible D match to TRBD1 (6 bases). In DNA form, the CDR3 reads TGTGCCATCAGTCTCGGTGCACAGGGCGAATACGAGCAGTACTTC. Its protein is CAISLGAQGEYEQYF.